A selection of T cell receptor beta chains follows, all from one sample in a study of T cell changes during pregnancy in multiple sclerosis. Method: immunoSEQ multiplex PCR; TCRdb's copy keeps in-frame clones and lacks some. The table lists some 54,000 clones, 93% of them singletons. The specimen comprised peripheral blood, sampled after pregnancy. Receptors were obtained from a female donor with multiple sclerosis, enrolled in a pregnancy study. Each CDR3 is given with its conserved first and last residue. The order of the fields is clone size, V gene, D gene, J gene, CDR3 protein, CDR3 DNA. A D gene is named only where the DNA matches it firmly. A clone size is listed for some rows: how often the clone was seen (once, few, many), or a class if it is expanded.

size: -; V: TRBV25-1; D: -; J: TRBJ2-1; CDR3: CASSDWSNEQFF; DNA: TGTGCCAGCAGTGACTGGAGCAATGAGCAGTTCTTC
size: -; V: TRBV7-6; D: -; J: TRBJ2-7; CDR3: CASSLGAEPNYEQYF; DNA: TGTGCCAGCAGCTTAGGGGCCGAGCCTAACTACGAGCAGTACTTC
size: -; V: TRBV7-7; D: -; J: TRBJ2-1; CDR3: CASSLASTSSYNEQFF; DNA: TGTGCTAGCAGCTTAGCATCGACTAGCTCCTACAATGAGCAGTTCTTC
size: -; V: TRBV6-6; D: -; J: TRBJ2-3; CDR3: CASSYPGGSTDTQYF; DNA: TGTGCCAGCAGTTATCCCGGTGGTAGCACAGATACGCAGTATTTT
size: few; V: TRBV2; D: -; J: TRBJ2-2; CDR3: CASIQENTGELFF; DNA: TGTGCCAGCATTCAGGAGAACACCGGGGAGCTGTTTTTT
size: -; V: TRBV18; D: TRBD1; J: TRBJ2-2; CDR3: CASSPGTGVTGELFF; DNA: TGTGCCAGCTCACCAGGGACAGGTGTAACCGGGGAGCTGTTTTTT
size: -; V: TRBV29-1; D: TRBD2; J: TRBJ2-5; CDR3: CSVELAGYQETQYF; DNA: TGCAGCGTTGAACTAGCGGGATACCAAGAGACCCAGTACTTC
size: -; V: TRBV19; D: TRBD1; J: TRBJ2-3; CDR3: CASSNLGGGDTQYF; DNA: TGTGCCAGTAGTAATTTAGGGGGCGGAGATACGCAGTATTTT
size: many; V: TRBV19; D: -; J: TRBJ2-2; CDR3: CASGGTGVANTGELFF; DNA: TGTGCCAGTGGGGGGACGGGGGTCGCGAACACCGGGGAGCTGTTTTTT
size: -; V: TRBV28; D: TRBD1; J: TRBJ1-1; CDR3: CASRADRLYTEAFF; DNA: TGTGCCAGCAGAGCGGACAGGCTTTACACTGAAGCTTTCTTT
size: -; V: TRBV5-8; D: -; J: TRBJ2-3; CDR3: CASTRRAKFYTPSTDTQYF; DNA: TGTGCCAGCACAAGGAGGGCGAAGTTTTATACCCCTAGCACAGATACGCAGTATTTT
size: -; V: TRBV5-1; D: TRBD2; J: TRBJ2-7; CDR3: CASQTSGGSYEQYF; DNA: TGCGCCAGTCAGACTAGCGGGGGCTCCTACGAGCAGTACTTC
size: -; V: TRBV19; D: TRBD1; J: TRBJ1-5; CDR3: CASTPGQGDQPQHF; DNA: TGTGCCAGTACCCCGGGACAGGGGGATCAGCCCCAGCATTTT
size: -; V: TRBV5-8; D: TRBD2; J: TRBJ2-1; CDR3: CASRQRTSGPLNYNEQFF; DNA: TGTGCCAGCAGACAGAGGACTAGCGGTCCCCTCAATTACAATGAGCAGTTCTTC
size: once; V: TRBV6-4; D: TRBD2; J: TRBJ2-1; CDR3: CASSDSSGTSNEQFF; DNA: TGTGCCAGCAGTGACTCTTCGGGGACTAGCAATGAGCAGTTCTTC
size: -; V: TRBV27; D: TRBD2; J: TRBJ2-3; CDR3: CASSLKTSAAGPDTQYF; DNA: TGTGCCAGCAGTTTAAAGACTAGCGCCGCGGGCCCAGATACGCAGTATTTT
size: -; V: TRBV7-9; D: -; J: TRBJ2-7; CDR3: CASRKGGSYEQYF; DNA: TGTGCCAGCAGGAAGGGGGGGAGCTACGAGCAGTACTTC
size: -; V: TRBV5-6; D: -; J: TRBJ2-4; CDR3: CASSAPGAKNIQYF; DNA: TGTGCCAGCAGCGCCCCGGGGGCCAAAAACATTCAGTACTTC
size: once; V: TRBV6-6; D: -; J: TRBJ2-1; CDR3: CASFPDRTYNEQFF; DNA: TGTGCCAGCTTCCCGGACAGAACATACAATGAGCAGTTCTTC
size: -; V: TRBV5-1; D: TRBD2; J: TRBJ2-7; CDR3: CASSLRTSGSYEQYF; DNA: TGCGCCAGCAGCTTAAGGACTAGCGGGAGCTACGAGCAGTACTTC
size: -; V: TRBV5-4; D: TRBD2; J: TRBJ2-1; CDR3: CASSPSSGGLSYNEQFF; DNA: TGTGCCAGCAGCCCGTCTTCGGGAGGGCTCTCCTACAATGAGCAGTTCTTC
size: -; V: TRBV25-1; D: TRBD2; J: TRBJ2-1; CDR3: CASTLAGTEQFF; DNA: TGTGCCAGCACTCTAGCGGGAACTGAGCAGTTCTTC
size: -; V: TRBV27; D: TRBD1; J: TRBJ1-4; CDR3: CASRLAGGTENEKLFF; DNA: TGTGCCAGCAGACTCGCAGGGGGAACGGAGAATGAAAAACTGTTTTTT
size: few; V: TRBV28; D: -; J: TRBJ1-4; CDR3: CASSFGRAYRGATNEKLFF; DNA: TGTGCCAGCAGTTTCGGCAGGGCTTATAGGGGTGCAACTAATGAAAAACTGTTTTTT
size: -; V: TRBV6-1; D: -; J: TRBJ1-5; CDR3: CASSTQANQPQHF; DNA: TGTGCCAGCTCAACACAGGCCAATCAGCCCCAGCATTTT
size: -; V: TRBV15; D: -; J: TRBJ2-3; CDR3: CATSRMGLNTDTQYF; DNA: TGTGCCACCAGCAGGATGGGACTTAACACAGATACGCAGTATTTT
size: -; V: TRBV6-5; D: TRBD2; J: TRBJ2-7; CDR3: CASSYSSGLAYEQYF; DNA: TGTGCCAGCAGTTACTCCTCGGGACTAGCCTACGAGCAGTACTTC
size: -; V: TRBV6-1; D: TRBD1; J: TRBJ1-1; CDR3: CASSESSGQGNTEAFF; DNA: TGTGCCAGCAGTGAAAGTTCGGGACAGGGTAACACTGAAGCTTTCTTT
size: -; V: TRBV5-4; D: -; J: TRBJ1-1; CDR3: CASSLIQGRGNTEAFF; DNA: TGTGCCAGCAGCTTGATACAGGGTAGAGGGAACACTGAAGCTTTCTTT
size: -; V: TRBV7-2; D: TRBD2; J: TRBJ2-2; CDR3: CASSGTSGRGTGELFF; DNA: TGTGCCAGCAGCGGAACTAGCGGGAGGGGAACCGGGGAGCTGTTTTTT
size: -; V: TRBV4-1; D: TRBD2; J: TRBJ2-3; CDR3: CASSQTSGVRSITDTQYF; DNA: TGCGCCAGCAGCCAGACTAGCGGGGTCAGATCCATCACAGATACGCAGTATTTT
size: -; V: TRBV7-3; D: -; J: TRBJ2-1; CDR3: CASSLTSYNEQFF; DNA: TGTGCCAGCAGCCTGACTAGTTACAATGAGCAGTTCTTC
size: -; V: TRBV5-4; D: TRBD1; J: TRBJ2-6; CDR3: CASTPSGTGRSGANVLTF; DNA: TGTGCCAGCACCCCCTCCGGGACAGGGCGTTCTGGGGCCAACGTCCTGACTTTC